What follows is one T cell receptor (beta chain) and its context. Its cognate antigen is unknown. The sample originates from a study of beta chain features in type 1 diabetes. In the study overall: The study examined about 110,000,000 sorted cells across all samples. Overall study findings and caveats: Patients' naive, central memory and Treg TCRB repertoires seemed closer to one another than those of healthy donors.

Of the isolated RNA, all was reverse transcribed, and so the sequenced material was expressed TCRB transcripts. Clones were read by immunoSEQ multiplex PCR, and TCRdb kept only the in-frame ones, dropping some. The table has over 150,000 clones, roughly an eighth seen once. V was shortened by 5 bases and J by 6 bases, with 7 bases between the two germline ends. There are 11 residues in the CDR3. The germline V gene encodes CDR1 MNHEY and CDR2 SVGAGI. V is TRBV6-5 and J is TRBJ2-5; no clear D. What was sequenced was central memory CD4+ T cells from blood. The TCR was taken from a woman between 18 and 29 years old in good health. This CDR3 reads CASSQTQTQYF. In nucleotides, the CDR3 is TGTGCCAGCAGTCAGACTCAGACCCAGTACTTC.